This T cell receptor beta chain was sequenced during a study of blood T cell repertoires in COVID-19. V dropped 7 bases and J dropped 5 bases, with 24 bases sitting between them. The germline CDR1 and CDR2 sequences are MDHEN and SYDVKM. CDR3 size: 16 residues. TCRdb keeps only in-frame clones here, not all; method: immunoSEQ multiplex PCR. The data hold 85,000 to 95,000 clones, with about nine tenths observed a single time. The chain couples TRBV28 to TRBJ2-7; D possibly corresponds to TRBD2 (5 bases). The specimen sequenced was peripheral blood. The receptor was isolated from a woman in her forties or fifties in a cohort sampled during active COVID-19. CDR3 DNA sequence: TGTGCCAGCAACCCCCCCCGGTCGGGATTGAGTAACGAGCAGTACTTC. It specifies CASNPPRSGLSNEQYF.